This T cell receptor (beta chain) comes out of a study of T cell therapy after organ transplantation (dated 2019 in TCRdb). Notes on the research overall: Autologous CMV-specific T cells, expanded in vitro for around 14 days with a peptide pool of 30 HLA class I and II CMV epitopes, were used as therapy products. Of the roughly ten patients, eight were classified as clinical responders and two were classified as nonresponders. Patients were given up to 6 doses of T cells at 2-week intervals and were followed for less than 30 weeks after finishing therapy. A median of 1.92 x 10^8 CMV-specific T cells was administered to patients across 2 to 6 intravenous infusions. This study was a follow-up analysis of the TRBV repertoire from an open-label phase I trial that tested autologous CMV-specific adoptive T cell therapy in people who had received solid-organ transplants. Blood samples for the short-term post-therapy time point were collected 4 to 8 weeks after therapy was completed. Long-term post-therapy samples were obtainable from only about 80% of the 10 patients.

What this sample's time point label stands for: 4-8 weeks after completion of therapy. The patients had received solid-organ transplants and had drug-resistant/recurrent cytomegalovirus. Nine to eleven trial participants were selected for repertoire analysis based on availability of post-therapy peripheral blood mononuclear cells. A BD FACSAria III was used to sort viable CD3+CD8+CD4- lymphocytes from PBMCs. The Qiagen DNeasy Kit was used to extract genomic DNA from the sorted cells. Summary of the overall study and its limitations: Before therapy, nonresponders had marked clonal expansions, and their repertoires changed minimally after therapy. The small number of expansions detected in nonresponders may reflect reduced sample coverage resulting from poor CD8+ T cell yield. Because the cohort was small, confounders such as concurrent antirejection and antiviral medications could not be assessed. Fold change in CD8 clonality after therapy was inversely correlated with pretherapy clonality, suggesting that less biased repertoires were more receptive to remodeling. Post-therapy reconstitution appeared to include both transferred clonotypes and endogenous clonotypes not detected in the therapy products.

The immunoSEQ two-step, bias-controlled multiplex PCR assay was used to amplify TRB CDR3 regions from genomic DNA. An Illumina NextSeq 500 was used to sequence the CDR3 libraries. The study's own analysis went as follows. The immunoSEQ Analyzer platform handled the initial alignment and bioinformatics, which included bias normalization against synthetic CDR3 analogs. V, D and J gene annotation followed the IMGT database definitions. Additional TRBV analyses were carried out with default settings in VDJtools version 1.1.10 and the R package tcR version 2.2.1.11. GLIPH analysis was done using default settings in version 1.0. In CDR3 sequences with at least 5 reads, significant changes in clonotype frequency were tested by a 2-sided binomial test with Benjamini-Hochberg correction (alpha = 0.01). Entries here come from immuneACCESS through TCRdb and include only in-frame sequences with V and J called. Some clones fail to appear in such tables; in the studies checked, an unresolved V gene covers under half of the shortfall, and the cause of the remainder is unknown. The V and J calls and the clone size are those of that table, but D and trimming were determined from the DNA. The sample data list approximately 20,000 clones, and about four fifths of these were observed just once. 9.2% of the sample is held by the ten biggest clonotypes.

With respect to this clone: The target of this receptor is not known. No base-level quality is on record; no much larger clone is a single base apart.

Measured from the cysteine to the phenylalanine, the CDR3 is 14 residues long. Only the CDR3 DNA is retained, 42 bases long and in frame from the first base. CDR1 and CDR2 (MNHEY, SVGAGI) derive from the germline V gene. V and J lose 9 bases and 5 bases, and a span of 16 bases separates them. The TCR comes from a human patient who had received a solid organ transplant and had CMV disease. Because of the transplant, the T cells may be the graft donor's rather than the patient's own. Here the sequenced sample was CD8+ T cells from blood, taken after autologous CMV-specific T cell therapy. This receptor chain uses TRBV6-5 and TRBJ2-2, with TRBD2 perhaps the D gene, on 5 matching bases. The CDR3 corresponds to CASTKTGGTGELFF. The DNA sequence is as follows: TGTGCCAGTACTAAGACCGGCGGGACCGGGGAGCTGTTTTTT.